This T cell receptor beta chain appears in the sequencing data of a study of monozygotic twins with inflammatory bowel disease. Study-level points and caveats: Findings did not support one strong IBD-associated signal or clonotype.

In regard to this clonotype: The antigen is undetermined.

The germline CDR1 and CDR2 sequences are KGHDR and SFDVKD. This CDR3 spans 15 amino acids. Two nested PCRs, of approximately 16 and 9 cycles, processed TCRalpha and TCRbeta cDNA. From its re-call of the 5' RACE reads, TCRdb lists each CDR3 protein once, without DNA. This table lists around 380,000 distinct CDR3 sequences. Every donor provided one blood sample measuring about 2.3 ml. The J gene is TRBJ1-4, the V gene TRBV24-1; the TCRdb call, TRBD1, lacks DNA for checking. Sequenced: blood. The source of this sequence is a human donor with ulcerative colitis or Crohn's disease, or a healthy co-twin of an affected twin (not recorded which). The CDR3 sequence: CATSEGQVANEKLFF.